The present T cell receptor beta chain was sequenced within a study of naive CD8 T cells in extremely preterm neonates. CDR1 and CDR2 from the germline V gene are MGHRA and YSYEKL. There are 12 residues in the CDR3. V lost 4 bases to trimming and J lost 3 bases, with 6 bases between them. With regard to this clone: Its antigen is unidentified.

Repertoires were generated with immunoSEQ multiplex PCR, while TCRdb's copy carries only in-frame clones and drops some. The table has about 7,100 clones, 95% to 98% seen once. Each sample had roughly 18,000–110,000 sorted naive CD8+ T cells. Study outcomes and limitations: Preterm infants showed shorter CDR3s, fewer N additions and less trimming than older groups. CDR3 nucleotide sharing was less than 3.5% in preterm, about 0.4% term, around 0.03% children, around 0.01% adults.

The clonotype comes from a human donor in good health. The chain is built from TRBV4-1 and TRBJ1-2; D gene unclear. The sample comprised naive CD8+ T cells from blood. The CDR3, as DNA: TGCGCCAGCAGCCTGAGTTACTATGGCTACACCTTC. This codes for CASSLSYYGYTF.